This T cell receptor (beta chain) was documented in a study of cytomegalovirus exposure and HLA in healthy donors. 13 Jbeta primers and 60 Vbeta primers were used for the PCR. Generated by immunoSEQ multiplex PCR, the TCRdb table keeps only in-frame clones and is missing some. The table lists some 91,000 clones, about two thirds of them singletons. CDR1 is GTSNPN and CDR2 is SVGIG in the germline V gene (reference sequence). This CDR3 is 16 amino acids long. With V trimmed by 0 bases and J by 9 bases, 16 bases remained unmatched. This chain connects TRBV30 to TRBJ2-7, with 8 bases identical to TRBD1. Material for sequencing was PBMCs. The clonotype originates from a human donor in good health. CDR3 sequence reads: CAWSVGGPGGAGVQYF. CDR3 DNA sequence: TGTGCCTGGAGTGTAGGGGGGCCAGGGGGCGCAGGTGTGCAGTACTTC.